This T cell receptor beta chain appears in the sequencing data of a study of blood T cell repertoires in COVID-19. Trimming removed 0 bases from V and 6 bases from J; junction bases left unmatched: 0. CDR3 length: 13 residues. How the authors handled the data: Estimation of nucleated cell counts was performed using reference gene primer amplification. This table comes from immunoSEQ multiplex PCR, and its TCRdb copy is limited to in-frame clones, with some not included. Clone size and the V and J calls come from that table; the DNA yielded D and trimming. The table records some 160,000 clones, over 75% of them present only once.

Sequences were obtained from peripheral blood. This chain uses TRBV5-3 with TRBJ1-1, with 9 bases matching TRBD1. TRBV5-3 is identified as an open reading frame with a role that is uncertain. The clonotype originates from a woman aged 45 to 65 with acute or convalescent COVID-19. CDR3: CARSLGQGAEAFF. Written as DNA, the CDR3 is TGTGCCAGAAGCTTGGGACAGGGGGCTGAAGCTTTCTTT.